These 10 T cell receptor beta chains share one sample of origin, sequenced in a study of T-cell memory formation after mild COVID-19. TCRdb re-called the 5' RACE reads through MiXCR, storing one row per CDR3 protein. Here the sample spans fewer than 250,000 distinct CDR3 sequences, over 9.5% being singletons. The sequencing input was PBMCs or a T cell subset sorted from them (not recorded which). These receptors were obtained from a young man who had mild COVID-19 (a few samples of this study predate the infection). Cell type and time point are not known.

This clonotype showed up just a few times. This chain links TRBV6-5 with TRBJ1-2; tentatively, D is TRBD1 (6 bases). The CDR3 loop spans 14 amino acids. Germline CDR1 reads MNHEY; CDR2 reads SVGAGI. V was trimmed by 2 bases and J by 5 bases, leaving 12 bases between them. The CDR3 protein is CASSYADSPYGYTF. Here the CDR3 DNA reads TGTGCCAGCAGTTACGCGGACAGCCCTTATGGCTACACCTTC.

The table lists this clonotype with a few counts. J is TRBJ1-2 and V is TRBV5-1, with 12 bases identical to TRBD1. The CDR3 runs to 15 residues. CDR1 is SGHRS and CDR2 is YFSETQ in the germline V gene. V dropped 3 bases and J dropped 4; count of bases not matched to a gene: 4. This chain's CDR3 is CASSWGQGAGYGYTF. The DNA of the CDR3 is TGCGCCAGCAGCTGGGGACAGGGGGCCGGCTATGGCTACACCTTC.

CDR3 protein: CASSGGRDYGYTF. As DNA, the CDR3 is TGTGCCAGCAGTGGTGGTCGCGACTATGGCTACACCTTC. The chain carries TRBV2 and TRBJ1-2, with D uncertain. CDR1 is SNHLY and CDR2 is FYNNEI in the germline V gene. The CDR3 extends over 13 amino acids. Trimming removed 4 bases from V and 3 bases from J, with 9 bases in between.

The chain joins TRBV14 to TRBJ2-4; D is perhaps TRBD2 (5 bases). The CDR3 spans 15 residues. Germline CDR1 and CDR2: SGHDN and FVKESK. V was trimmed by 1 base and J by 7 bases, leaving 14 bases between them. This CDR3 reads CASSQAGIPSNIQYF. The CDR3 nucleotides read TGTGCCAGCAGCCAAGCGGGGATCCCTTCCAACATTCAGTACTTC.

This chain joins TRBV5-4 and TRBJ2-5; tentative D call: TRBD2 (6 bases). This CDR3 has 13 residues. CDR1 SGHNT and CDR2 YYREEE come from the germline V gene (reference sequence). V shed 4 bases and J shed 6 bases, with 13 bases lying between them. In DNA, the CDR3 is TGTGCCAGCAGCCCCGGACGGGAGAAGACCCAGTACTTC. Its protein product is CASSPGREKTQYF. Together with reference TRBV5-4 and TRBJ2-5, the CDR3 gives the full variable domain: ETGVTQSPTHLIKTRGQQVTLRCSSQSGHNTVSWYQQALGQGPQFIFQYYREEENGRGNFPPRFSGLQFPNYSSELNVNALELDDSALYLCASSPGREKTQYFGPGTRLLVL.

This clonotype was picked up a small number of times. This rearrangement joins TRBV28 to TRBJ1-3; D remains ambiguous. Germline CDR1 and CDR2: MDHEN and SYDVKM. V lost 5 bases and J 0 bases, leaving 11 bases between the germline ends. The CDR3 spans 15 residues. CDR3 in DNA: TGTGCCAGCAGTCGGGCGGCCACCTCTGGAAACACCATATATTTT. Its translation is CASSRAATSGNTIYF.

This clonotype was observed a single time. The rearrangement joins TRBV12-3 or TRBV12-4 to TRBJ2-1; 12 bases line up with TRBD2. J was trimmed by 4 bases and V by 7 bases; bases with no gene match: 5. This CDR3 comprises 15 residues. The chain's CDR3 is CASIRGTSGYNEQFF. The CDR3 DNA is TGTGCCAGCATCCGGGGGACTAGCGGGTACAATGAGCAGTTCTTC.

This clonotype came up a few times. The CDR3 DNA reads TGTGCCAGCAGCTTAGTTCTAGCGGGGGGTAGTGATGAAGAGACCCAGTACTTC. It codes for CASSLVLAGGSDEETQYF. This chain connects TRBV7-2 to TRBJ2-5, with 11 bases identical to TRBD2. The V gene's germline CDR1 is SGHTA and CDR2 FQGNSA. V lost 1 base and J lost 3; bases outside the gene matches: 10. The CDR3 contains 18 residues.

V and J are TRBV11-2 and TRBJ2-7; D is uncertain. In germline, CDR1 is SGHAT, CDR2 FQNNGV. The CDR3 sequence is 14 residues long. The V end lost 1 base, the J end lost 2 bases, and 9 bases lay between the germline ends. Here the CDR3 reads CASSLGRTTYEQYF. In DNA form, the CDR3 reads TGTGCCAGCAGCTTAGGTCGGACCACCTACGAGCAGTACTTC.

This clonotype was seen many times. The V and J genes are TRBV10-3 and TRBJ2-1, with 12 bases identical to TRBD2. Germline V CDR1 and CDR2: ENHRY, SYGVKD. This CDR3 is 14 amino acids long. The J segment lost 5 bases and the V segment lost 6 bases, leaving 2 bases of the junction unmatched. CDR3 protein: CAIRRTSGDNEQFF. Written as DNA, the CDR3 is TGTGCCATCAGGAGGACTAGCGGGGACAATGAGCAGTTCTTC.